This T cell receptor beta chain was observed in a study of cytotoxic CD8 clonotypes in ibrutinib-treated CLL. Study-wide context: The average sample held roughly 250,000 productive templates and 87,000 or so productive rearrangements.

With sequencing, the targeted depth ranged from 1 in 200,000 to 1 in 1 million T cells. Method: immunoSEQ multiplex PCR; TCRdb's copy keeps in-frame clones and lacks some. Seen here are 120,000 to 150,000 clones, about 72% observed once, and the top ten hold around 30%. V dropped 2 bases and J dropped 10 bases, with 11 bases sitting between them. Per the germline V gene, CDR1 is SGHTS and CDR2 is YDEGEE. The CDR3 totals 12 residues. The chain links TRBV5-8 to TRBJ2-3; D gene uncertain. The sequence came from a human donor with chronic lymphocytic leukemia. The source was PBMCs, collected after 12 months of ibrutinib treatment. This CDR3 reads CASSLGRKAQYF. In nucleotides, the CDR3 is TGTGCCAGCAGCTTAGGCAGGAAAGCGCAGTATTTT.